These 18 T cell receptor beta chains came from one sample sequenced in a study of T cell changes during pregnancy in multiple sclerosis. The protocol was immunoSEQ multiplex PCR, while the TCRdb copy is restricted to in-frame clones and leaves out a portion. The repertoire includes more than 35,000 clones, approximately 90% of them detected once, and 0.4% to 0.55% sits in the top ten. The sequencing used CD4+ T cells from peripheral blood mononuclear cells, collected in the first trimester of pregnancy. These receptor sequences come from a female donor in good health, enrolled as a control in a pregnancy study.

The chain is built from TRBV11-1 and TRBJ1-2, with unresolved D. Germline V lookup: CDR1 SGHAT, CDR2 FQDESV (reference sequence). The CDR3 has 13 residues. Trimming left V 3 bases short and J 5 bases short, with 10 bases between. CDR3 DNA: TGTGCCAGCAGCTTCACGGAGAAGTATGGCTACACCTTC. This sequence encodes CASSFTEKYGYTF.

The CDR3 nucleotides read TGTGCCTGGAGTTACTCCGGTGAAGCTTTCTTT. Residues: CAWSYSGEAFF. The chain combines TRBV30 with TRBJ1-1; D is uncertain. Germline V lookup: CDR1 GTSNPN, CDR2 SVGIG (reference sequence). This CDR3 region has 11 residues. Trimming pared 2 bases from V and 7 bases from J, leaving 8 bases between.

The chain is built from TRBV18 and TRBJ1-1; D might be TRBD1 (5 bases). Trimming removed 3 bases from V and 1 base from J, with 12 bases in between. This CDR3 is 15 amino acids long. The germline V gene encodes CDR1 KGHSH and CDR2 LQKENI. The CDR3 bases are TGTGCCAGCTCACCTTCCGCCGGGGGGAACACTGAAGCTTTCTTT. It translates to CASSPSAGGNTEAFF.

V is TRBV12-5 and J is TRBJ1-3; no definite D call. Germline V lookup: CDR1 LGHNT, CDR2 FRNRAP. V was pared by 0 bases and J by 4 bases, with 10 bases between. This CDR3 has 15 residues. The CDR3 sequence: CASGLVGGRGNTIYF. The CDR3 bases are TGTGCTAGTGGTTTGGTGGGAGGCAGGGGAAACACCATATATTTT.

The chain employs TRBV27 and TRBJ1-1; 9 bases agree with TRBD1. V lost 6 bases to trimming and J lost 4 bases; unmatched junction nucleotides: 3. The CDR3 runs 13 residues. Germline values: CDR1 MNHEY, CDR2 SMNVEV (reference sequence). The CDR3 nucleotides read TGTGCCAGCAGGCGACAGGGGGGCACTGAAGCTTTCTTT. Protein: CASRRQGGTEAFF.

The chain uses TRBV4-1 and TRBJ1-5; a possible D gene is TRBD1 (5 bases). The length of the CDR3 is 17 residues. CDR1 is MGHRA and CDR2 is YSYEKL in the germline V gene. V was shortened by 0 bases and J by 2 bases, with 14 bases between the two germline ends. The CDR3 nucleotides read TGCGCCAGCAGCCAAGATGGGTCAGGGAGGGGCAATCAGCCCCAGCATTTT. Translating gives CASSQDGSGRGNQPQHF.

The chain has TRBV2 and TRBJ1-5; 8 nucleotides agree with TRBD1. The V gene end was trimmed by 1 base and the J gene end by 4 bases; junction bases not matched to a gene: 3. Looked up from germline, CDR1 is SNHLY and CDR2 is FYNNEI. This CDR3 contains 15 residues. The CDR3 DNA is TGTGCCAGCAGTGAAGGGACAGGGAGGAATCAGCCCCAGCATTTT. It codes for CASSEGTGRNQPQHF. Complete variable domain (other parts from reference TRBV2 and TRBJ1-5): EPEVTQTPSHQVTQMGQEVILRCVPISNHLYFYWYRQILGQKVEFLVSFYNNEISEKSEIFDDQFSVERPDGSNFTLKIRSTKLEDSAMYFCASSEGTGRNQPQHFGDGTRLSIL.

In nucleotides, the CDR3 is TGTGCCAGCAGCTTAGACGGACAGGCCAATCAGCCCCAGCATTTT. Translation: CASSLDGQANQPQHF. This chain uses TRBV7-2 with TRBJ1-5; 7 nucleotides line up with TRBD1. Germline assignment: CDR1 SGHTA and CDR2 FQGNSA. The CDR3 spans 15 residues. The junction had 3 bases not matched to a gene; V was cut back by 1 base and J by 3 bases. Using reference TRBV7-2 and TRBJ1-5 for the parts outside the CDR3, the full variable domain is GAGVSQSPSNKVTEKGKDVELRCDPISGHTALYWYRQSLGQGLEFLIYFQGNSAPDKSGLPSDRFSAERTGGSVSTLTIQRTQQEDSAVYLCASSLDGQANQPQHFGDGTRLSIL.

J is TRBJ2-3 and V is TRBV18; D is undetermined. This CDR3 region has 15 residues. V lost 3 bases to trimming and J lost 0 bases, with 10 bases between them. The germline CDR1 and CDR2 sequences are KGHSH and LQKENI. The CDR3 bases are TGTGCCAGCTCACCCGGTGAACTTAGCACAGATACGCAGTATTTT. Translating it yields CASSPGELSTDTQYF.

The rearrangement links TRBV7-9 to TRBJ2-1; 13 positions agree with TRBD2. The CDR3 loop spans 16 amino acids. Unmatched junction bases numbered 11, after V lost 5 bases and J lost 10 bases. Germline assignment: CDR1 SEHNR and CDR2 FQNEAQ (reference sequence). The CDR3, as DNA: TGTGCCAGCAGCCCTCCGACTAGCGGGGGGTCAGGAGAGCAGTTCTTC. Its protein product is CASSPPTSGGSGEQFF.

The chain combines TRBV9 with TRBJ1-5, with D possibly being TRBD1 (5 bases). V shed 4 bases and J shed 2 bases, with 10 bases lying between them. The germline gives CDR1 SGDLS, CDR2 YYNGEE. This CDR3 comprises 14 residues. CDR3 nucleotides: TGTGCCAGCAGCTCCCTAGGGGGCAATCAGCCCCAGCATTTT. Amino acids: CASSSLGGNQPQHF.

The CDR3 bases are TGTGCCAGCAGCCACGCCGGGACTAGGGGGGAAAGTGAGCAGTTCTTC. Translated: CASSHAGTRGESEQFF. This chain uses TRBV4-2 with TRBJ2-1; TRBD2 matches at 8 bases. The CDR3 totals 16 residues. V gave up 3 bases and J gave up 9 bases; unmatched junction bases: 13. CDR1 LGHNA and CDR2 YNFKEQ come from the germline V gene.

In its sample, this clone was seen a few times. The V and J genes are TRBV6-5 and TRBJ1-2; D is undetermined. The V and J ends lost 6 bases and 7 bases respectively, with 18 bases between them. Germline values: CDR1 MNHEY, CDR2 SVGAGI. The CDR3 has 14 amino acids. CDR3 nucleotides: TGTGCCAGCAGCCCCCCTCGAGGGAGAGGTGGCTACACCTTC. As protein: CASSPPRGRGGYTF.

The table lists this clone with a count of one. CDR3: CASSLVPGDQPQHF. The CDR3 DNA sequence: TGTGCCAGCAGCTTGGTGCCAGGGGATCAGCCCCAGCATTTT. The chain uses TRBV5-5 and TRBJ1-5; D perhaps matches TRBD1 (6 bases). Between the trimmed V and J ends, which lost 0 bases and 5 bases, there was a span of 9 bases. The germline gives CDR1 SGHKS, CDR2 YYEKEE (reference sequence). The CDR3 sequence is 14 residues long.

CDR3 sequence reads: CASSLFPKQGVGGYTF. The CDR3 coding sequence is TGTGCCAGCAGTTTGTTTCCGAAACAGGGAGTTGGTGGCTACACCTTC. The chain has TRBV27 and TRBJ1-2, with D perhaps matching TRBD1 (6 bases). The CDR3 extends over 16 amino acids. V lost 3 bases and J lost 7, with 21 bases in between. Germline V lookup: CDR1 MNHEY, CDR2 SMNVEV (reference sequence).

The J gene is TRBJ2-6, the V gene TRBV5-1, with TRBD2 as a possible D gene (6 bases). Per germline, CDR1 SGHRS and CDR2 YFSETQ. CDR3 length equals 18 residues. V was clipped by 4 bases and J by 0 bases, with 17 bases between them. The CDR3 bases are TGCGCCAGCAGCCCCCCGGGGACTCCTAGCTCTGGGGCCAACGTCCTGACTTTC. Residues: CASSPPGTPSSGANVLTF.

This clone occurred once. The V call is TRBV11-3, the J call TRBJ2-1, with TRBD1 matching 9 bases. With 3 bases clipped from V and 10 bases from J, the junction kept 10 bases outside the gene matches. The germline gives CDR1 SGHNT, CDR2 YENEEA. The CDR3 is 15 residues long. CDR3 nucleotide sequence: TGTGCCAGCAGCTTCGGCGGACAGGGGCCGGGAGAGCAGTTCTTC. This codes for CASSFGGQGPGEQFF. Drawing the rest from reference TRBV11-3 and TRBJ2-1, the complete variable domain is EAGVVQSPRYKIIEKKQPVAFWCNPISGHNTLYWYLQNLGQGPELLIRYENEEAVDDSQLPKDRFSAERLKGVDSTLKIQPAELGDSAVYLCASSFGGQGPGEQFFGPGTRLTVL.

V gene TRBV18 combines with J gene TRBJ1-1, with unresolved D. Germline loops: CDR1 KGHSH, CDR2 LQKENI. This CDR3 comprises 12 residues. V was trimmed by 4 bases and J by 1 base, leaving 4 bases between them. CDR3 nucleotide sequence: TGTGCCAGCTCACTCCAGAACACTGAAGCTTTCTTT. Protein product: CASSLQNTEAFF.